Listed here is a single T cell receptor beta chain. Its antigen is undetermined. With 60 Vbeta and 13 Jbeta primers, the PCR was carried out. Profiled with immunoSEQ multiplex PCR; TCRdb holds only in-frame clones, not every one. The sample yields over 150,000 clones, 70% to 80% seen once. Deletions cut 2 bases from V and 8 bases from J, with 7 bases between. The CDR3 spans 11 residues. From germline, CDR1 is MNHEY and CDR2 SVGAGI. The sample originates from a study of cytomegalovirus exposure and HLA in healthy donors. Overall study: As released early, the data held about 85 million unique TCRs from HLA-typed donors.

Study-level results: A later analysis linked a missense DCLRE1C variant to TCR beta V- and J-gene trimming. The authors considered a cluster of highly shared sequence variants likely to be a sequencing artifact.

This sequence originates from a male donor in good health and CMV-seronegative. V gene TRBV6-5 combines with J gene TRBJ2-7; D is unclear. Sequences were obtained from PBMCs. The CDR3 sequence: CASSYMAQQYF. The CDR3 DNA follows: TGTGCCAGCAGTTACATGGCACAGCAGTACTTC.